One sample yielded the 22 T cell receptor beta chains listed below, sequenced in a study of T cells in Graves' hyperthyroidism and ophthalmopathy. RNA transcripts provided the source from which TCR beta CDR3 regions were amplified. Primed by the HTBI set, a first-round RT-PCR was run on the TCR CDR3. TCRdb reprocessed the multiplex PCR reads via MiXCR and lists one record per CDR3 protein. The repertoire consists of roughly 500,000 distinct CDR3 sequences, with about 45% occurring once and the leading ten covering around 20%. The sequencing sample was made of peripheral blood or thyroid tissue (not recorded which). The receptors derive from an adult woman with Graves' disease, either hyperthyroidism or ophthalmopathy (not recorded which).

This clonotype was counted ten times or more. The chain employs TRBV7-2 and TRBJ1-1, with 7 bases lining up with TRBD1. Trimming took 2 bases from V and 4 from J; bases not matched to a gene: 7. The CDR3 totals 15 residues. Germline V gene sequence: CDR1 SGHTA, CDR2 FQGNSA. DNA of the CDR3: TGTGCCAGCAGCTTACGGTCAGGGGGAGGCACTGAAGCTTTCTTT. Its translation: CASSLRSGGGTEAFF.

This clonotype was seen at least ten times. The rearrangement joins TRBV20-1 to TRBJ1-4, with unresolved D. CDR1 and CDR2 (germline): DFQATT, SNEGSKA (reference sequence). Trimming removed 2 bases from V and 3 bases from J, with 10 bases in between. The CDR3 has 14 amino acids. For the CDR3, the DNA is TGCAGTGCTAGATCGGCGCCCGCTAATGAAAAACTGTTTTTT. Its translation is CSARSAPANEKLFF.

The chain combines TRBV7-9 with TRBJ2-7; D is undetermined. Germline loops: CDR1 SEHNR, CDR2 FQNEAQ (reference sequence). V lost 5 bases, J lost 2 bases, and 13 bases lay in between. The CDR3 runs 14 residues. The CDR3 coding sequence is TGTGCCAGCAGCCATCCCGGGCCCACCTACGAGCAGTACTTC. Amino acid sequence: CASSHPGPTYEQYF.

V and J are TRBV29-1 and TRBJ2-1; D may be TRBD2 (6 bases). There are 13 residues in the CDR3. V gave up 7 bases and J gave up 4 bases, with 14 bases separating them. The germline V gene has CDR1 SQVTM and CDR2 ANQGSEA. CDR3 in DNA: TGCAGCGCCTCCGGGACTTCTTACAATGAGCAGTTCTTC. Its protein product is CSASGTSYNEQFF.

In its sample, this clonotype was seen many times. The rearrangement uses TRBV13 and TRBJ2-7; D possibly corresponds to TRBD1 (6 bases). This CDR3 contains 16 residues. The V end was cut by 4 bases, the J end by 1 base, with 17 bases between. From germline, CDR1 is PRHDT and CDR2 FYEKMQ (reference sequence). This CDR3 reads CASSSTNREESYEQYF. The CDR3 nucleotides are TGTGCCAGCAGCTCAACTAACAGGGAAGAGTCCTACGAGCAGTACTTC.

This chain joins TRBV7-3 and TRBJ2-7, with D perhaps being TRBD1 or TRBD2 (5 bases each). TRBJ2-1 explains the end of the DNA better; the J call may be wrong. The CDR3 loop spans 13 amino acids. Germline V lookup: CDR1 SGHTA, CDR2 FQGTGA. As DNA, the CDR3 is TGTGCCAGCAGCTTCGTTGGGGGAGATGAGCAGTTCTTC. This codes for CASSFVGGDEQFF.

CDR3 DNA: TGTGCCATTATGACCCCCATTTCCTACGAGCAGTACTTC. Amino acid sequence: CAIMTPISYEQYF. The V call is TRBV10-3, the J call TRBJ2-7; D not certain. Germline CDR1 and CDR2: ENHRY and SYGVKD. V lost 9 bases to trimming and J lost 1 base, with 13 bases between them. The CDR3 loop spans 13 amino acids.

The rearrangement links TRBV28 to TRBJ2-1, with TRBD1 identical over 9 bases. Germline CDR1 reads MDHEN; CDR2 reads SYDVKM. The CDR3 is 15 amino acids. V lost 10 bases to trimming and J lost 12 bases; unmatched junction nucleotides: 19. CDR3 amino acids: CAISPGTGQNWSQFF. The DNA of the CDR3 is TGTGCCATTTCCCCCGGGACAGGGCAAAACTGGTCGCAGTTCTTC.

The CDR3 loop reads CSAPAGVAYTF. The CDR3 DNA follows: TGCAGTGCCCCAGCGGGAGTGGCCTACACCTTC. V and J are TRBV20-1 and TRBJ1-2; D gene ambiguous. Germline assignment: CDR1 DFQATT and CDR2 SNEGSKA (reference sequence). Trimming removed 6 bases at V and 10 bases at J, with 15 bases between. This CDR3 has 11 residues.

The chain joins TRBV24-1 to TRBJ1-2; D ambiguous. Trimming removed 5 bases at V and 8 bases at J, with 14 bases between. The CDR3 length is 13 residues. Germline V CDR1 and CDR2: KGHDR, SFDVKD. CDR3 nucleotide sequence: TGTGCCACCAGTGGCGTAGAGGGTCAAGGCTACACCTTC. Protein sequence: CATSGVEGQGYTF.

The J gene is TRBJ2-7, the V gene TRBV5-1; D possibly corresponds to TRBD2 (5 bases). The germline V gene encodes CDR1 SGHRS and CDR2 YFSETQ. With 2 bases removed from V and 7 bases from J, the gap between germline ends came to 16 bases. The CDR3 sequence is 14 residues long. The CDR3 bases are TGCGCCAGCAGCTTCGTTGAGCGGAGTCGTGAGCAGTACTTC. Translation gives CASSFVERSREQYF.

Comments on this clonotype: A read error may account for a junction end that differs from germline. This chain connects TRBV24-1 to TRBJ2-5, with 7 bases that match TRBD1. This CDR3 has 15 amino acids. Germline values: CDR1 KGHDR, CDR2 SFDVKD. CDR3 coding DNA: TGTGCCAGCAGTCCTCGACAGGGAGTTTTTGAGACCCAGTACTTC. Translated, it gives CASSPRQGVFETQYF.

On this clonotype: An end of the junction differs from the germline gene, which may be a read error. This chain joins TRBV24-1 and TRBJ2-6, with 8 nucleotides matching TRBD1. Germline CDR1 and CDR2: KGHDR and SFDVKD. The CDR3 contains 12 residues. For the CDR3, the DNA is TGTGCCACCAGTGACTCCTGGACAGGGTACGCTTTC. This codes for CATSDSWTGYAF.

This clonotype was recorded many times. The chain carries TRBV29-1 and TRBJ2-5; no reliable D call. CDR3 size: 10 residues. Germline V gene data show CDR1 as SQVTM and CDR2 as ANQGSEA. V shed 6 bases and J shed 4 bases, with 6 bases lying between them. The CDR3 region is CSVHRETQYF. In DNA form, the CDR3 reads TGCAGCGTCCATCGAGAGACCCAGTACTTC.

CDR3 region: CASSIRDRAGTEAFF. The CDR3 nucleotides read TGTGCCAGTAGTATTCGGGACAGGGCTGGGACTGAAGCTTTCTTT. The chain couples TRBV19 to TRBJ1-1; 9 bases are a match to TRBD1. The CDR3 is 15 amino acids. The V gene's germline CDR1 is LNHDA and CDR2 SQIVND (reference sequence). V was pared by 3 bases and J by 5 bases, with 7 bases of the junction left unmatched.

Of note for this clonotype: This could be a read error, since a much larger clone is one nucleotide away. This chain joins TRBV24-1 and TRBJ2-7; a possible D gene is TRBD2 (5 bases). Germline values: CDR1 KGHDR, CDR2 SFDVKD. Trimming shortened V by 12 bases and J by 3 bases, and 20 bases separated the two germline ends. The length of the CDR3 is 14 residues. In nucleotides, the CDR3 is TGTGCCTCCCGTCCCTCCGCTAGCCACTACGAGCAGTACTTC. Translating gives CASRPSASHYEQYF.

This clonotype showed up many times. J is TRBJ1-1 and V is TRBV5-5, with D perhaps TRBD1 (6 bases). The CDR3 consists of 16 residues. CDR1 and CDR2 from the germline V gene are SGHKS and YYEKEE (reference sequence). Trimming shortened V by 4 bases and J by 1 base, and 17 bases separated the two germline ends. In DNA, the CDR3 is TGTGCCAGCAGCAGCCGGGACGGGACAAGGAACACTGAAGCTTTCTTT. The encoded protein is CASSSRDGTRNTEAFF. The variable domain in full, with the rest retrieved from reference TRBV5-5 and TRBJ1-1, is DAGVTQSPTHLIKTRGQQVTLRCSPISGHKSVSWYQQVLGQGPQFIFQYYEKEERGRGNFPDRFSARQFPNYSSELNVNALLLGDSALYLCASSSRDGTRNTEAFFGQGTRLTVV.

The chain is built from TRBV14 and TRBJ1-2, with D unresolved. With 1 base removed from V and 5 bases from J, the gap between germline ends came to 11 bases. This CDR3 comprises 14 residues. Per the germline V gene, CDR1 is SGHDN and CDR2 is FVKESK. The DNA of the CDR3 is TGTGCCAGCAGCCAAGTCGCCAGCTATTATGGCTACACCTTC. This codes for CASSQVASYYGYTF.

This chain uses TRBV6-1 with TRBJ2-2, with a weak D call TRBD1 (7 bases). The CDR3 length is 14 residues. Germline loops: CDR1 MNHNS, CDR2 SASEGT. V was pared by 6 bases and J by 7 bases, with 15 bases between. CDR3: CASRIRQGGGELFF. CDR3 coding DNA: TGTGCCAGCAGGATCCGACAGGGAGGCGGGGAGCTGTTTTTT.

The CDR3 protein is CASRTGLAGGYQETQYF. Written as DNA, the CDR3 is TGTGCCAGCAGGACGGGACTAGCGGGGGGGTACCAAGAGACCCAGTACTTC. J is TRBJ2-5 and V is TRBV7-9, with 16 positions matching TRBD2. The J segment lost 0 bases and the V segment lost 6 bases, leaving 4 bases of the junction unmatched. Germline V gene sequence: CDR1 SEHNR, CDR2 FQNEAQ (reference sequence). The CDR3 runs 17 residues. Complete variable domain (other parts from reference TRBV7-9 and TRBJ2-5): DTGVSQNPRHKITKRGQNVTFRCDPISEHNRLYWYRQTLGQGPEFLTYFQNEAQLEKSRLLSDRFSAERPKGSFSTLEIQRTEQGDSAMYLCASRTGLAGGYQETQYFGPGTRLLVL.

The CDR3 reads CASSLREVAGANVLTF. The CDR3 DNA reads TGTGCCAGCAGCTTACGGGAGGTAGCTGGGGCCAACGTCCTGACTTTC. The chain links TRBV11-2 to TRBJ2-6; 7 positions match TRBD2. Trimming took 2 bases from V and 2 from J; bases not matched to a gene: 3. The CDR3 consists of 16 residues. In germline, CDR1 is SGHAT, CDR2 FQNNGV.

Regarding this clonotype: A much larger clone differs by one base, so this may be a read error. The genes are TRBV7-9 and TRBJ1-1, with TRBD1 as a possible D gene (5 bases). CDR3 length: 16 amino acids. Germline loops: CDR1 SEHNR, CDR2 FQNEAQ (reference sequence). V shed 4 bases and J shed 7 bases, with 22 bases lying between them. In nucleotides, the CDR3 is TGTGCCAGCAGCTCGGGACGGACCGCATCCCCTCTTGAAGCTTTCTTT. Translated, it gives CASSSGRTASPLEAFF.